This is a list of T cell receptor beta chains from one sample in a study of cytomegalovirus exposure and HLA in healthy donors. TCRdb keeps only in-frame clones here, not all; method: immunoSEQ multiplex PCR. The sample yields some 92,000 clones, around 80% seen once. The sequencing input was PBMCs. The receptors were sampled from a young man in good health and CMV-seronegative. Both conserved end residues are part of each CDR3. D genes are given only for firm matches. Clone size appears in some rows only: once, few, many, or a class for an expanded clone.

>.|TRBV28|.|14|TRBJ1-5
TGTGCCAGCAGGTATCAGGGACTCAATCAGCCCCAGCATTTT
CASRYQGLNQPQHF
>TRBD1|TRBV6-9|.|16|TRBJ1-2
TGTGCCAGCAGTCCTACCCGGGACAGGGGGGGTCGTGGCTACACCTTC
CASSPTRDRGGRGYTF
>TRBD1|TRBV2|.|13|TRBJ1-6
TGTGCCAGCAATGGACAGGGGGACTCACCCCTCCACTTT
CASNGQGDSPLHF
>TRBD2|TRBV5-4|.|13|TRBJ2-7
TGTGCCAGCAGACGCGGGGGATCCTACGAGCAGTACTTC
CASRRGGSYEQYF
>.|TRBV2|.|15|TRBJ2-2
TGTGCCAGCGTACTCCAAACAGGGTCCACCGGGGAGCTGTTTTTT
CASVLQTGSTGELFF
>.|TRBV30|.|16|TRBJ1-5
TGTGCCTGGAGAGGTGACTCTCCTCACGGCAATCAGCCCCAGCATTTT
CAWRGDSPHGNQPQHF
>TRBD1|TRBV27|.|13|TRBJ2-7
TGTGCCAGCAGTTTCGAGACAGGGGGCGAGCAGTACTTC
CASSFETGGEQYF
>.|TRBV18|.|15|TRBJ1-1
TGTGCCAGCTCACCACCGCAGGGAGGGAACACTGAAGCTTTCTTT
CASSPPQGGNTEAFF
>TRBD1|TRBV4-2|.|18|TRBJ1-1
TGTGCCAGCAGCCAAGGGCTGGACAGGGCTTTACTGAACACTGAAGCTTTCTTT
CASSQGLDRALLNTEAFF
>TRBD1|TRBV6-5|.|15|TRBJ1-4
TGTGCCAGCAGTACCCGACAGGGCTCTAATGAAAAACTGTTTTTT
CASSTRQGSNEKLFF
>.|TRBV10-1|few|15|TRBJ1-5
TGCGCCACTAAAAGTACCGCTTACGAGAATCAGCCCCAGCATTTT
CATKSTAYENQPQHF
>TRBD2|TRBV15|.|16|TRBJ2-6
TGTGCCACCAAGGCGGGGGGTGCAGCTGGGGCCAACGTCCTGACTTTC
CATKAGGAAGANVLTF
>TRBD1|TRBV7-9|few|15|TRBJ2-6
TGTGCCAGCAGGGGACAGATCTCTGGGGCCAACGTCCTGACTTTC
CASRGQISGANVLTF
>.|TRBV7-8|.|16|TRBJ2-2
TGTGCCAGCAGCTACTCGACAGGGAGGTTGACCGGGGAGCTGTTTTTT
CASSYSTGRLTGELFF
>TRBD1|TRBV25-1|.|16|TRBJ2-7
TGTGCCAGCAGTCCTGGGGGGACAGGGATGCCCTACGAGCAGTACTTC
CASSPGGTGMPYEQYF
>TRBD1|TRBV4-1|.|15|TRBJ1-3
TGCGCCAGCAGCCAAGTGGACAGGCGGTGGAACACCATATATTTT
CASSQVDRRWNTIYF
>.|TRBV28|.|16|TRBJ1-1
TGTGCCAGCAACATCCGACAGGCCTGGGGTGGTGCTGAAGCTTTCTTT
CASNIRQAWGGAEAFF
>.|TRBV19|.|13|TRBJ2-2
TGTGCCAGTAGTATAGATCGATCTACCGAGCTGTTTTTT
CASSIDRSTELFF
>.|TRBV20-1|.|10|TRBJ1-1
TGCAGTGCCAGGTGGGCTGAAGCTTTCTTT
CSARWAEAFF
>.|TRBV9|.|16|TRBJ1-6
TGTGCCAGCAGCGTAGAAATGGACACAACCAATTCACCCCTCCACTTT
CASSVEMDTTNSPLHF
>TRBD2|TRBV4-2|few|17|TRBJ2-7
TGTGCCAGCAGCTCGAGCACTAGCGGGGGGCTCTCCTACGAGCAGTACTTC
CASSSSTSGGLSYEQYF
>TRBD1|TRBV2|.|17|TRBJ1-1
TGTGCCAGCAGTGAAGCGCTTAAGGGGGCGGGAAACACTGAAGCTTTCTTT
CASSEALKGAGNTEAFF
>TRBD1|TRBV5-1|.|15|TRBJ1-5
TGCGCCAGCAGCCCCTGGACAGGGAGCAATCAGCCCCAGCATTTT
CASSPWTGSNQPQHF
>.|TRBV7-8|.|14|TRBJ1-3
TGTGCCAGCAGCTTACAACTCTCTGGAAACACCATATATTTT
CASSLQLSGNTIYF
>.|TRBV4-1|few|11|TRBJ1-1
TGCGCCAGCAGCCAGGGGGGGGAAGCCAAGTTT
CASSQGGEAKF
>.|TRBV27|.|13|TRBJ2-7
TGTGCCAGCAGTACTCGGGGTCGCCACGAGCAGTACTTC
CASSTRGRHEQYF
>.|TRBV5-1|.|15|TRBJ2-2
TGCGCCAGCAGCTCGCTAGCAACGAACACCGGGGAGCTGTTTTTT
CASSSLATNTGELFF
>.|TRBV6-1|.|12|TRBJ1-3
TGTGCCAGCAGCCTCTCTGGAAACACCATATATTTT
CASSLSGNTIYF
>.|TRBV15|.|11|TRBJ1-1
TGTGCCACCACCGGGGAAACTGAAGCTTTCTTT
CATTGETEAFF
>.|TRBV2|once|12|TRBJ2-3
TGTGCCAGCAGTGATGATATCGGGAGGCAGTATTTT
CASSDDIGRQYF
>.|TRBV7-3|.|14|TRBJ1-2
TGTGCCAGCAGCCAGGACAAAAGAAACTATGGCTACACCTTC
CASSQDKRNYGYTF
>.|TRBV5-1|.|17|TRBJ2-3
TGCGCCAGCAGCTTGGCTCCCATCGGCGGGGGCACAGATACGCAGTATTTT
CASSLAPIGGGTDTQYF
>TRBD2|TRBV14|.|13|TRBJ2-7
TGTGCCAGCAGCCAATCGATAGGGAGGGCGCAGTACTTC
CASSQSIGRAQYF
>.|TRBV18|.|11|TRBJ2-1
TGTGCCAGCTCACCCGGGGGTGAGCAGTTCTTC
CASSPGGEQFF
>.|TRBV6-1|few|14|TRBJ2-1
TGTGCCACCGAAGGGGCTGCTTTGCACAATGAGCAGTTCTTC
CATEGAALHNEQFF
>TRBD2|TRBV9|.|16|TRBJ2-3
TGTGCCAGCAGCGTTCGACTAGCGGGGCTCACAGATACGCAGTATTTT
CASSVRLAGLTDTQYF
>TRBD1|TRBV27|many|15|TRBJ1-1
TGTGCCAGCAGTTCCCCGACAGGGACAAACACTGAAGCTTTCTTT
CASSSPTGTNTEAFF
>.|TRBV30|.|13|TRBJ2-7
TGTGCCTGGAGTGATCAGACAGCGTACGAGCAGTACTTC
CAWSDQTAYEQYF
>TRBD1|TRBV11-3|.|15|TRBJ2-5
TGTGCCAGCAGCACCCGACAGGGCGTCCAAGAGACCCAGTACTTC
CASSTRQGVQETQYF
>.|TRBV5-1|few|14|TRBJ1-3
TGCGCCAGCAGCTTGGACATCTCTGGAAACACCATATATTTT
CASSLDISGNTIYF
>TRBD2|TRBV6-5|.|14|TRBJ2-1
TGTGCCAGCAGCTCTGAGCGGGGAAGCAATGAGCAGTTCTTC
CASSSERGSNEQFF
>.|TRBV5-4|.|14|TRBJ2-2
TGTGCCAGCAGCTTGGATTGGCGGACCGGGGAGCTGTTTTTT
CASSLDWRTGELFF
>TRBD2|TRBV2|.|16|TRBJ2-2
TGTGCCAGCAGTGATGGGCTAGCGGGGGACACCGGGGAGCTGTTTTTT
CASSDGLAGDTGELFF
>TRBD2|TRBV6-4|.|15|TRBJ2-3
TGTGCCAGCAGTGAAAGCGGGGGGGGCACAGATACGCAGTATTTT
CASSESGGGTDTQYF
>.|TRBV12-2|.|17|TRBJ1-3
TGTGCAAGTCGCTTAGATAGGACAGGGGGCTGTGGAAACACCATATATTTT
CASRLDRTGGCGNTIYF
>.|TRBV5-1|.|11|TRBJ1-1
TGCGCCAGCAGTTTGGGTCCAGAAGCTTTCTTT
CASSLGPEAFF
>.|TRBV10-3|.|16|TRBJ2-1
TGTGCCATCAGTGAGTGGCGACAGAGCTCCTACAATGAGCAGTTCTTC
CAISEWRQSSYNEQFF
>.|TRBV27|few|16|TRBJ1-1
TGTGCCAGCAGTTCACACGTCAGGGATGAGGACACTGAAGCTTTCTTT
CASSSHVRDEDTEAFF
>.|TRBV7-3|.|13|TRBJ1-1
TGTGCCAGCAGTCCAGTACGCGGAACTGAAGCTTTCTTT
CASSPVRGTEAFF
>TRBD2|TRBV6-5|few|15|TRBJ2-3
TGTGCCAGCAGTGTGACTAGCGGGTCCCCAGATACGCAGTATTTT
CASSVTSGSPDTQYF
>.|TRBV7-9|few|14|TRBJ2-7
TGTGCCAGCAGCTTGGCAGGGGATGCCTACGAGCAGTACTTC
CASSLAGDAYEQYF
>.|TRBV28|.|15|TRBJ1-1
TGTGCCAGCAGTCTCCTCCGTGGTTGGAGCACTGAAGCTTTCTTT
CASSLLRGWSTEAFF
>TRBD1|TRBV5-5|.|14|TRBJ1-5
TGTGCCAGCAGCTTTACAGGGGGCAATCAGCCCCAGCATTTT
CASSFTGGNQPQHF
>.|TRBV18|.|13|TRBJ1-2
TGTGCCAGCTCACTAGACAGCGACTATGGCTACACCTTC
CASSLDSDYGYTF
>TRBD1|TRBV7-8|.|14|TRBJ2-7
TGTGCCAGCAGCTCGAGGACAGGGGCCAACGAGCAGTACTTC
CASSSRTGANEQYF
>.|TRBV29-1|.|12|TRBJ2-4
TGCAGCGTTCGCGGAATACAGGGACTTCAGTACTTC
CSVRGIQGLQYF
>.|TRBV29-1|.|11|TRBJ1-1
TGCAGCCCCGGAGGTGCCACTGAAGCTTTCTTT
CSPGGATEAFF